A single sample gave rise to the 13 T cell receptor beta chains below, sequenced in a study of blood T cell repertoires in COVID-19. Assay used: immunoSEQ multiplex PCR; TCRdb lists only in-frame clones, some missing. The sample has some 150,000 clones, 87% seen once. The specimen sequenced was peripheral blood. Receptors were obtained from a woman aged 55-69 years with active or convalescent COVID-19.

The chain uses TRBV6-6 and TRBJ2-7, with 10 bases aligning to TRBD1. V shed 0 bases and J 3 bases; nucleotides not matched to a gene: 2. CDR1 and CDR2 (germline): MNHNY, SVGAGI (reference sequence). CDR3 length equals 15 residues. The CDR3 DNA is TGTGCCAGCAGTTACTCGCGGACAGGGGGCTACGAGCAGTACTTC. Translation gives CASSYSRTGGYEQYF.

J is TRBJ1-1 and V is TRBV5-1; 7 bases line up with TRBD1. From germline, CDR1 is SGHRS and CDR2 YFSETQ. With V trimmed by 4 bases and J by 3 bases, 12 bases remained unmatched. The CDR3 consists of 16 residues. The CDR3 loop is CASSTAGGGEDTEAFF. The DNA of the CDR3 is TGCGCCAGCAGCACGGCGGGAGGGGGCGAGGACACTGAAGCTTTCTTT.

The rearrangement links TRBV10-3 to TRBJ1-6; 8 bases match TRBD1. CDR3 length equals 14 residues. With 2 bases clipped from V and 9 bases from J, the junction kept 3 bases outside the gene matches. Germline V CDR1 and CDR2: ENHRY, SYGVKD. CDR3 amino acids: CAISEDRGFSPLHF. The CDR3 DNA sequence: TGTGCCATCAGTGAGGACAGGGGCTTTTCACCCCTCCACTTT.

V gene TRBV5-4 combines with J gene TRBJ2-7; TRBD1 aligns across 8 bases. This CDR3 contains 13 residues. With V trimmed by 2 bases and J by 3 bases, 1 base remained unmatched. Germline values: CDR1 SGHNT, CDR2 YYREEE (reference sequence). CDR3 bases: TGTGCCAGCAGCTTACAGGGGGGCTACGAGCAGTACTTC. Protein sequence: CASSLQGGYEQYF.

V gene TRBV25-1 combines with J gene TRBJ1-6, with D uncertain. CDR1 is MGHDK, CDR2 SYGVNS, per germline. This CDR3 has 15 residues. V was clipped by 2 bases and J by 5 bases, with 10 bases between them. The DNA of the CDR3 is TGTGCCAGCAGTGAAATATCCACAGATAATTCACCCCTCCACTTT. It translates to CASSEISTDNSPLHF.

The rearrangement joins TRBV12-3 or TRBV12-4 to TRBJ1-6; no clear D gene. The CDR3 extends over 13 amino acids. Between the trimmed V and J ends, which lost 2 bases and 8 bases, there was a span of 7 bases. CDR3 coding DNA: TGTGCCAGCAGTTTAAAGAGGGATTCACCCCTCCACTTT. Translating gives CASSLKRDSPLHF.

This clone was observed once. The V and J genes are TRBV7-3 and TRBJ2-1; the match to TRBD2 covers 12 bases. Per germline, CDR1 SGHTA and CDR2 FQGTGA. V dropped 5 bases and J dropped 5; count of bases not matched to a gene: 13. This CDR3 has 18 residues. The CDR3 spells CASSTFPPTSGGHNEQFF. The CDR3 nucleotides read TGTGCCAGCAGCACATTTCCCCCGACTAGCGGGGGCCACAATGAGCAGTTCTTC.

The chain recombines TRBV29-1 with TRBJ2-3, with 9 bases aligning to TRBD2. The V gene's germline CDR1 is SQVTM and CDR2 ANQGSEA. CDR3 length equals 13 residues. V shed 6 bases and J 6 bases; nucleotides not matched to a gene: 7. The CDR3 bases are TGCAGCGTCGCCGGGACTAGCAAGGATACGCAGTATTTT. It translates to CSVAGTSKDTQYF.

This rearrangement joins TRBV6-6 to TRBJ1-4; no clear D gene. CDR1 and CDR2 (germline): MNHNY, SVGAGI (reference sequence). V was cut by 10 bases and J by 5 bases, with 11 bases left in between. This CDR3 spans 12 amino acids. The CDR3 here is CATKTRNEKLFF. CDR3 nucleotide sequence: TGTGCCACCAAAACTAGGAATGAAAAACTGTTTTTT.

Details on this clone: Additional DNA sequences in this sample encode the identical CDR3. The chain employs TRBV10-3 and TRBJ1-1; D possibly corresponds to TRBD1 (5 bases). The germline gives CDR1 ENHRY, CDR2 SYGVKD. Trimming left V 4 bases short and J 1 base short, with 10 bases between. The CDR3 runs 14 residues. The CDR3, as DNA: TGTGCCATCAGTGGCGGGACGGGGAACACTGAAGCTTTCTTT. Translation gives CAISGGTGNTEAFF.

The rearrangement uses TRBV29-1 and TRBJ1-1; possible D gene TRBD1, 5 bases. Germline loops: CDR1 SQVTM, CDR2 ANQGSEA. CDR3 length: 13 amino acids. Trimming removed 7 bases from V and 1 base from J, with 13 bases in between. CDR3 in DNA: TGCAGCGGCGCCGGGGGAGGGAACACTGAAGCTTTCTTT. Translated, it gives CSGAGGGNTEAFF.

The rearrangement joins TRBV20-1 to TRBJ2-7, with 9 bases matching TRBD2. CDR3 size: 15 residues. Per germline, CDR1 DFQATT and CDR2 SNEGSKA (reference sequence). Unmatched junction bases numbered 12, after V lost 3 bases and J lost 6 bases. Here the CDR3 reads CSASILGLASSEQYF. As DNA, the CDR3 is TGCAGTGCTAGTATACTGGGACTAGCCTCGAGCGAGCAGTACTTC.

J is TRBJ2-3 and V is TRBV10-3; the match to TRBD1 covers 9 bases. Germline CDR1 and CDR2: ENHRY and SYGVKD. CDR3 length equals 14 residues. Trimming at V came to 9 bases and at J to 5 bases, leaving 9 bases not matched to a gene. CDR3 in amino acids: CAIMTGGSKDTQYF. The DNA for the CDR3 is TGTGCCATTATGACAGGGGGTTCAAAAGATACGCAGTATTTT.